This T cell receptor beta chain was identified in a study of T-cell memory formation after mild COVID-19. Study observations and caveats: Among CD4+ contracting clones, most were CM and EM, and CD8+ ones EMRA.

The trim removed 2 bases at V and 7 bases at J, leaving 2 bases unmatched. Germline lookup yields CDR1 SGDLS and CDR2 YYNGEE. This CDR3 contains 14 residues. Remarks on this clonotype: The target antigen is unknown.

TCRdb itself ran the 5' RACE reads through MiXCR, one entry per CDR3 protein. Of fewer than 250,000 distinct CDR3 sequences detected, 10% to 13% appear once; the ten largest clones hold approximately 2.8%. Sequencing was performed on PBMCs or a T cell subset sorted from them (not recorded which). V gene TRBV9 combines with J gene TRBJ2-1; 11 positions agree with TRBD2. The clonotype comes from a man between 18 and 35 years old who had mild COVID-19 (a few samples of this study predate the infection). Cell type and time point are not known. CDR3 sequence (DNA): TGTGCCAGCAGCGTCCCTAGCGGGGGGAATGAGCAGTTCTTC. Translated: CASSVPSGGNEQFF.